This T cell receptor beta chain came from a study of cytomegalovirus exposure and HLA in healthy donors. Findings of the study overall: Judged likely to be a sequencing artifact was a cluster of highly shared sequence variants. Rarity held for most TCR sequences, but there were some public TCRs that occurred in many donors. The study put some 160 TCR beta chains on its list as cytomegalovirus-associated.

Germline values: CDR1 SGHTA, CDR2 FQGNSA. V dropped 4 bases and J dropped 3 bases, with 11 bases sitting between them. The CDR3 is 14 amino acids. Turning to this clone: Its antigen is unidentified.

The study ran its PCR with 60 Vbeta and 13 Jbeta primers. Under the authors' procedure: Unique TCR beta chains totaled about 73 million in a later count, with roughly 10 million of them shared. Assay: immunoSEQ multiplex PCR; the TCRdb copy retains only in-frame clones and omits some. V and J calls and clone size are copied from that table; D and trimming were computed from the DNA. The sample records some 170,000 clones, 70% to 80% being singletons. The sequencing sample was made of PBMCs. The TCR was taken from a man aged 25-45 years in good health and CMV-seropositive. The V gene is TRBV7-2, the J gene TRBJ2-3, with D possibly TRBD2 on 5 matching bases. The DNA of the CDR3 is TGTGCCAGCAGCTCGGAGCCGGGGACAGATACGCAGTATTTT. Protein sequence: CASSSEPGTDTQYF.